The source of this TCR beta chain is a study of vaccination and CD4 T cells after COVID-19. The treatment: approximately nine-day PBMC culture with coronavirus spike peptide pools or control peptides (ViraFEST assay). Positivity by PCR occurred from March to December 2020, a period that predated US Alpha, Beta and Delta variants. Comments on this clonotype: Its antigen is undetermined.

Findings and caveats of the study: There was no significant change from about 22 to 38 median reactive clonotypes. Spike mono-reactive status applied to 304 of 307 vaccine-specific clones in convalescent patients.

The Oncomine TCR Beta short-read assay sequenced DNA from cultured CD4+ T cells. Genomic DNA from cultured CD4+ T cells was extracted. TCRdb re-called the PCR reads through MiXCR, storing one row per CDR3 protein. The sample lists 11,000 or so distinct CDR3 sequences; about 65% were seen once. CDR1 and CDR2 (germline): LNHDA, SQIVND (reference sequence). The CDR3 contains 14 residues. The V gene end was trimmed by 6 bases and the J gene end by 5 bases; junction bases not matched to a gene: 6. This clonotype originated in a human donor who had recovered from COVID-19. V is TRBV19 and J is TRBJ1-5; 8 positions match TRBD1. Sequencing was done on a sample of CD4+ T cells from blood, cultured in vitro. CDR3 sequence reads: CASRGRGLYQPQHF. The CDR3 DNA reads TGTGCCAGTAGAGGCAGGGGGCTTTATCAGCCCCAGCATTTT.